This entry lists 30 T cell receptor beta chains sequenced from one sample in a study of T cell changes during pregnancy in multiple sclerosis. Sequenced by immunoSEQ multiplex PCR; TCRdb stores in-frame clones only, minus some. The sample contains 79,000 or so clones, less than 95% of which appear only once. The sample in question was peripheral blood, obtained in the first trimester of pregnancy. These receptors were taken from a female donor in good health, enrolled as a control in a pregnancy study.

CDR3 amino acids: CASSQEAQPDTQYF. In DNA form, the CDR3 reads TGCGCCAGCAGCCAAGAGGCACAACCGGATACGCAGTATTTT. The J gene is TRBJ2-3, the V gene TRBV4-3; D not resolved. The V gene lost 0 bases and the J gene lost 6 bases, with 10 bases spanning the gap. Germline V gene lookup returns CDR1 LGHNA and CDR2 YSLEER. The CDR3 has 14 amino acids.

The genes are TRBV5-1 and TRBJ2-1, with D unclear. This CDR3 region has 15 residues. The V and J ends lost 3 bases and 1 base respectively, with 11 bases between them. Germline CDR1 reads SGHRS; CDR2 reads YFSETQ. CDR3 sequence (DNA): TGCGCCAGCAGCTCGTTAGCCGGATCCTACAATGAGCAGTTCTTC. It encodes CASSSLAGSYNEQFF. The full variable domain, in which reference TRBV5-1 and TRBJ2-1 provide the parts outside the CDR3, is KAGVTQTPRYLIKTRGQQVTLSCSPISGHRSVSWYQQTPGQGLQFLFEYFSETQRNKGNFPGRFSGRQFSNSRSEMNVSTLELGDSALYLCASSSLAGSYNEQFFGPGTRLTVL.

The V and J genes are TRBV10-1 and TRBJ1-5; no definite D call. Germline-derived CDR1 and CDR2 are WNHNN and SYGVQD (reference sequence). V was cut by 6 bases and J by 1 base, with 19 bases left in between. There are 17 residues in the CDR3. The CDR3 protein is CASSALNGVNSNQPQHF. CDR3 bases: TGCGCCAGCAGCGCCCTCAACGGGGTAAACAGCAATCAGCCCCAGCATTTT.

The gene calls are TRBV25-1 and TRBJ1-3, with unresolved D. The CDR3 length is 12 residues. With 8 bases removed from V and 0 bases from J, the gap between germline ends came to 5 bases. The germline V gene has CDR1 MGHDK and CDR2 SYGVNS. CDR3 DNA: TGTGCCAGCCGGAGCTCTGGAAACACCATATATTTT. Its protein product is CASRSSGNTIYF.

The V gene is TRBV27, the J gene TRBJ2-2; D is unresolved. Per germline, CDR1 MNHEY and CDR2 SMNVEV (reference sequence). The CDR3 consists of 13 residues. Trimming shortened V by 0 bases and J by 4 bases, and 3 bases separated the two germline ends. The chain's CDR3 is CASSLSSTGELFF. CDR3 DNA: TGTGCCAGCAGTTTATCCAGCACCGGGGAGCTGTTTTTT.

In nucleotides, the CDR3 is TGTGCCAGCAGTTTATGGGGGGCCACTAACTATGGCTACACCTTC. It is translated as CASSLWGATNYGYTF. The rearrangement joins TRBV28 to TRBJ1-2; a weak D match, TRBD1 (6 bases). V lost 0 bases and J 0 bases, leaving 8 bases between the germline ends. Germline CDR1 and CDR2: MDHEN and SYDVKM. The CDR3 totals 15 residues.

This chain links TRBV7-2 with TRBJ2-2; 10 bases align to TRBD2. The CDR3 runs 18 residues. J was trimmed by 6 bases and V by 5 bases; bases with no gene match: 15. Germline values: CDR1 SGHTA, CDR2 FQGNSA. The CDR3 reads CASSPVTRAGGKAGELFF. For the CDR3, the DNA is TGTGCCAGCAGCCCTGTCACCCGAGCGGGGGGGAAGGCCGGGGAGCTGTTTTTT.

This clone occurred once. This chain uses TRBV10-3 with TRBJ1-2; TRBD1 matches 7 bases. The ends lost 9 bases at V and 1 base at J; junction bases unmatched: 14. This CDR3 is 16 amino acids long. In germline, CDR1 is ENHRY, CDR2 SYGVKD. CDR3: CAINRGSTPINYGYTF. CDR3 nucleotides: TGTGCCATTAACAGGGGATCCACTCCTATTAACTATGGCTACACCTTC.

The gene calls are TRBV18 and TRBJ1-5; D may be TRBD1 (5 bases). V was trimmed by 0 bases and J by 4 bases, leaving 16 bases between them. The V gene's germline CDR1 is KGHSH and CDR2 LQKENI. The CDR3 is 17 amino acids. The CDR3 sequence is CASSPPSLGRGNQPQHF. The DNA of the CDR3 is TGTGCCAGCTCACCACCTAGCTTGGGGCGAGGTAATCAGCCCCAGCATTTT.

The genes are TRBV28 and TRBJ1-6, with 10 bases aligning to TRBD1. Germline V gene lookup returns CDR1 MDHEN and CDR2 SYDVKM. V was clipped by 11 bases and J by 0 bases; unmatched bases: 4. CDR3 size: 15 residues. The CDR3 nucleotides are TGTGCCGGCCGGACAGGGGGCTCCTATAATTCACCCCTCCACTTT. Translated, it gives CAGRTGGSYNSPLHF.

The chain has TRBV28 and TRBJ1-2; no clear D gene. This CDR3 spans 15 amino acids. Germline values: CDR1 MDHEN, CDR2 SYDVKM. V lost 8 bases, J lost 1 base, and 17 bases lay in between. DNA for the CDR3: TGTGCCAGCCTTTCCCCGGGTATGGGTAACTATGGCTACACCTTC. It encodes CASLSPGMGNYGYTF.

The chain carries TRBV19 and TRBJ2-5, with D maybe TRBD1 (6 bases). Trimming left V 6 bases short and J 1 base short, with 15 bases between. The CDR3 sequence is 15 residues long. CDR1 is LNHDA and CDR2 is SQIVND in the germline V gene (reference sequence). This chain's CDR3 is CASSASQGIQETQYF. CDR3 nucleotides: TGTGCCAGTAGCGCCTCCCAGGGGATCCAAGAGACCCAGTACTTC.

This sequence joins TRBV10-1 and TRBJ2-3, with 8 bases fitting TRBD2. The CDR3 runs 17 residues. Germline V gene lookup returns CDR1 WNHNN and CDR2 SYGVQD (reference sequence). V gave up 0 bases and J gave up 4 bases; unmatched junction bases: 9. The CDR3 DNA follows: TGCGCCAGCAGTGAGTCCAAGGGACTAGAGTTATCAGATACGCAGTATTTT. Protein sequence: CASSESKGLELSDTQYF.

The V and J genes are TRBV7-9 and TRBJ1-6, with 11 bases aligning to TRBD1. The V gene's germline CDR1 is SEHNR and CDR2 FQNEAQ (reference sequence). The CDR3 totals 14 residues. The V and J ends lost 5 bases and 10 bases, in that order; junction bases with no gene match: 4. For the CDR3, the DNA is TGTGCCAGCAGCGGACAGGGGGCCGGATCACCCCTCCACTTT. As protein: CASSGQGAGSPLHF.

The rearrangement joins TRBV4-3 to TRBJ2-3; a possible D gene is TRBD1 (6 bases). Trimming left V 3 bases short and J 0 bases short, with 10 bases between. This CDR3 spans 15 amino acids. Germline values: CDR1 LGHNA, CDR2 YSLEER. In DNA, the CDR3 is TGCGCCAGCAGCCAGGCAGGGGCCAGCACAGATACGCAGTATTTT. Translated, it gives CASSQAGASTDTQYF.

This clone was detected only once. The J gene is TRBJ1-1, the V gene TRBV5-5, with D perhaps matching TRBD1 (6 bases). V lost 0 bases, J lost 4 bases, and 10 bases lay in between. There are 14 residues in the CDR3. Germline V gene lookup returns CDR1 SGHKS and CDR2 YYEKEE (reference sequence). In nucleotides, the CDR3 is TGTGCCAGCAGCTTGGGGGGGGGCTTCACTGAAGCTTTCTTT. This translates into CASSLGGGFTEAFF. Full variable domain (missing parts from reference TRBV5-5 and TRBJ1-1): DAGVTQSPTHLIKTRGQQVTLRCSPISGHKSVSWYQQVLGQGPQFIFQYYEKEERGRGNFPDRFSARQFPNYSSELNVNALLLGDSALYLCASSLGGGFTEAFFGQGTRLTVV.

The chain combines TRBV7-9 with TRBJ2-7, with 8 bases aligning to TRBD2. With V trimmed by 5 bases and J by 4 bases, 19 bases remained unmatched. CDR1 and CDR2 (germline): SEHNR, FQNEAQ (reference sequence). The CDR3 sequence is 18 residues long. CDR3 nucleotide sequence: TGTGCCAGCAGCCAAGGGGCGGGTAGCGGGAACAAAGGGTACGAGCAGTACTTC. This encodes CASSQGAGSGNKGYEQYF.

The CDR3 protein is CASNPDRLNEKLFF. The CDR3 nucleotides read TGTGCCAGTAACCCTGACAGGCTTAATGAAAAACTGTTTTTT. The V and J genes are TRBV19 and TRBJ1-4, with D possibly TRBD1 on 6 matching bases. Trimming pared 7 bases from V and 4 bases from J, leaving 13 bases between. Germline assignment: CDR1 LNHDA and CDR2 SQIVND (reference sequence). The CDR3 sequence is 14 residues long.

This chain joins TRBV6-4 and TRBJ2-2, with a tentative D call TRBD2 (6 bases). In germline, CDR1 is MRHNA, CDR2 SNTAGT. The CDR3 consists of 14 residues. The germline V and J ends were trimmed by 3 bases and 1 base, with 6 bases remaining between them. The CDR3 reads CASSEEGNTGELFF. CDR3 bases: TGTGCCAGCAGTGAGGAGGGGAACACCGGGGAGCTGTTTTTT.

V gene TRBV18 combines with J gene TRBJ2-4; TRBD1 is a possible D gene (5 bases). The CDR3 spans 14 residues. Germline CDR1 and CDR2: KGHSH and LQKENI. The ends were cut back, 3 bases at V and 7 bases at J, with 13 bases in the middle. The CDR3 sequence is CASSPAQALNIQYF. The CDR3 nucleotides are TGTGCCAGCTCACCCGCACAGGCCCTCAACATTCAGTACTTC. The whole variable domain, filled in from reference TRBV18 and TRBJ2-4, reads NAGVMQNPRHLVRRRGQEARLRCSPMKGHSHVYWYRQLPEEGLKFMVYLQKENIIDESGMPKERFSAEFPKEGPSILRIQQVVRGDSAAYFCASSPAQALNIQYFGAGTRLSVL.

This clone was detected only once. This sequence joins TRBV30 and TRBJ1-1; D ambiguous. Germline CDR1 and CDR2: GTSNPN and SVGIG (reference sequence). The V gene lost 4 bases and the J gene lost 2 bases, with 11 bases spanning the gap. The CDR3 consists of 13 residues. The CDR3 here is CAWTRLSNTEAFF. The CDR3 region has the DNA TGTGCCTGGACCAGACTATCAAACACTGAAGCTTTCTTT.

V and J are TRBV19 and TRBJ1-2; D unclear. The length of the CDR3 is 17 residues. Trimming removed 5 bases at V and 0 bases at J, with 19 bases between. Germline assignment: CDR1 LNHDA and CDR2 SQIVND (reference sequence). The CDR3 DNA sequence: TGTGCCAGTAGTCTTATCCCCGACGGCCTAGCTAACTATGGCTACACCTTC. Translating gives CASSLIPDGLANYGYTF.

CDR3: CASSPGTGDNSPLHF. Written as DNA, the CDR3 is TGTGCCAGCTCGCCCGGGACAGGGGATAATTCACCCCTCCACTTT. The chain joins TRBV18 to TRBJ1-6, with 10 positions matching TRBD1. The CDR3 is made up of 15 amino acids. V shed 6 bases and J 5 bases; nucleotides not matched to a gene: 4. CDR1 KGHSH and CDR2 LQKENI come from the germline V gene.

The chain links TRBV9 to TRBJ2-3; 8 positions agree with TRBD1. The CDR3 totals 16 residues. Germline V CDR1 and CDR2: SGDLS, YYNGEE. V lost 0 bases to trimming and J lost 6 bases; unmatched junction nucleotides: 9. The CDR3 sequence is CASSVDLRDRGDTQYF. The CDR3 DNA sequence: TGTGCCAGCAGCGTAGACTTAAGAGACAGGGGTGATACGCAGTATTTT.

The J gene is TRBJ1-2, the V gene TRBV27; D remains unclear. Between the trimmed V and J ends, which lost 0 bases and 8 bases, there was a span of 10 bases. The CDR3 runs to 13 residues. CDR1 is MNHEY and CDR2 is SMNVEV in the germline V gene (reference sequence). The CDR3 region is CASSLSGSGGYTF. For the CDR3, the DNA is TGTGCCAGCAGTTTATCAGGGTCGGGAGGCTACACCTTC.

This chain joins TRBV5-1 and TRBJ2-3; unclear D gene. Trimming pared 0 bases from V and 2 bases from J, leaving 7 bases between. Germline V CDR1 and CDR2: SGHRS, YFSETQ. This CDR3 region has 14 residues. The CDR3 loop reads CASSLVQPTDTQYF. CDR3 nucleotide sequence: TGCGCCAGCAGCTTGGTACAGCCCACAGATACGCAGTATTTT.

This clone is a singleton in its sample. The rearrangement joins TRBV5-1 to TRBJ1-1; D gene uncertain. The germline V and J ends were trimmed by 0 bases and 1 base, with 7 bases remaining between them. Germline V lookup: CDR1 SGHRS, CDR2 YFSETQ. The CDR3 totals 14 residues. The CDR3 loop reads CASSLAGRNTEAFF. The CDR3 coding sequence is TGCGCCAGCAGCTTGGCAGGCAGGAACACTGAAGCTTTCTTT.

The chain uses TRBV18 and TRBJ1-5; D unclear. There are 13 residues in the CDR3. Looked up from germline, CDR1 is KGHSH and CDR2 is LQKENI. Trimming pared 1 base from V and 6 bases from J, leaving 7 bases between. CDR3 nucleotide sequence: TGTGCCAGCTCACCACGGGCTACTCAGCCCCAGCATTTT. It specifies CASSPRATQPQHF.

The chain carries TRBV5-1 and TRBJ2-7, with a weak D call TRBD2 (5 bases). The CDR3 has 13 residues. Trimming shortened V by 4 bases and J by 3 bases, and 11 bases separated the two germline ends. The V gene's germline CDR1 is SGHRS and CDR2 YFSETQ. In DNA, the CDR3 is TGCGCCAGCAGCCCCGGGGAGCTCTACGAGCAGTACTTC. The encoded protein is CASSPGELYEQYF. Using reference TRBV5-1 and TRBJ2-7 for the parts outside the CDR3, the full variable domain is KAGVTQTPRYLIKTRGQQVTLSCSPISGHRSVSWYQQTPGQGLQFLFEYFSETQRNKGNFPGRFSGRQFSNSRSEMNVSTLELGDSALYLCASSPGELYEQYFGPGTRLTVT.

This clone has only one observation. The chain links TRBV9 to TRBJ2-2; 8 bases map to TRBD1. The CDR3 covers 16 residues. Germline values: CDR1 SGDLS, CDR2 YYNGEE. V was clipped by 0 bases and J by 1 base; unmatched bases: 2. The CDR3 protein is CASSVATGGNTGELFF. CDR3 in DNA: TGTGCCAGCAGCGTAGCAACAGGGGGGAACACCGGGGAGCTGTTTTTT.